This record concerns one T cell receptor beta chain sequence. This sample is drawn from a study of T cell repertoires in cytomegalovirus infection. One entry per CDR3 protein, called by TCRdb with MiXCR from the reads. The table has around 330,000 distinct CDR3 sequences, roughly 16% seen once. Looked up from germline, CDR1 is KGHSH and CDR2 is LQKENI. CDR3 length equals 15 residues. Trimming cost V 1 base and J 4 bases; bases outside gene matches: 3. The sequencing input was PBMCs. The sequence came from a human donor in good health (CMV status not recorded). Some clones in this sample may be carry-over from other donors' samples. The chain links TRBV18 to TRBJ2-5; 10 bases are shared with TRBD1. The CDR3 here is CASSPRQGAGETQYF. CDR3 sequence (DNA): TGTGCCAGCTCACCACGACAGGGGGCCGGAGAGACCCAGTACTTC. The full variable domain, rest sourced from reference TRBV18 and TRBJ2-5, is NAGVMQNPRHLVRRRGQEARLRCSPMKGHSHVYWYRQLPEEGLKFMVYLQKENIIDESGMPKERFSAEFPKEGPSILRIQQVVRGDSAAYFCASSPRQGAGETQYFGPGTRLLVL.